This T cell receptor beta chain is drawn from a study of T-cell memory formation after mild COVID-19. Findings and limits, study-wide: Contracting CD8+ clones were enriched in EMRA, CD4+ mainly in CM and EM. Contracting clones, day 15 to 85, had balanced CD4/CD8, and later expanders favored CD4+.

One entry per CDR3 protein, called by TCRdb with MiXCR from the 5' RACE reads. The data hold 95,000 to 110,000 distinct CDR3 sequences, with about an eighth observed a single time. As regards this clonotype: Its antigen is not identified.

The V gene lost 5 bases and the J gene lost 0 bases, with 11 bases spanning the gap. Germline values: CDR1 MNHEY, CDR2 SMNVEV (reference sequence). This CDR3 comprises 15 residues. The sequenced sample consisted of PBMCs or a T cell subset sorted from them (not recorded which). The source of this sequence is a man in his late teens or twenties who had mild COVID-19 (a few samples of this study predate the infection). Cell type and time point are not known. The V and J genes are TRBV27 and TRBJ2-1, with a tentative D call TRBD2 (5 bases). The CDR3 DNA follows: TGTGCCAGCAGTCCTAGCTATTTCTCCTACAATGAGCAGTTCTTC. It translates to CASSPSYFSYNEQFF.